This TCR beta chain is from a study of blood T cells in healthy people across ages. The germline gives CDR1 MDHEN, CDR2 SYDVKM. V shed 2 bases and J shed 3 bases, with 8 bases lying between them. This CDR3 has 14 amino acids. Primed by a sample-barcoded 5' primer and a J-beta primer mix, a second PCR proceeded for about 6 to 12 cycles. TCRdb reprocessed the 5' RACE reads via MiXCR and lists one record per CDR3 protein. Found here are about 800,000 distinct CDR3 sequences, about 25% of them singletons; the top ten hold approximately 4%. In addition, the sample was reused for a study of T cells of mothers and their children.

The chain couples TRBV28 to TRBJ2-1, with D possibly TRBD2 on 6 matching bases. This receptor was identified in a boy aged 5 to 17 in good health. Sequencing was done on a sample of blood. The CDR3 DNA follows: TGTGCCAGCAGTTTACGGGGGAACTACAATGAGCAGTTCTTC. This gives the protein CASSLRGNYNEQFF. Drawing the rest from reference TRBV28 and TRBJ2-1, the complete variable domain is DVKVTQSSRYLVKRTGEKVFLECVQDMDHENMFWYRQDPGLGLRLIYFSYDVKMKEKGDIPEGYSVSREKKERFSLILESASTNQTSMYLCASSLRGNYNEQFFGPGTRLTVL.